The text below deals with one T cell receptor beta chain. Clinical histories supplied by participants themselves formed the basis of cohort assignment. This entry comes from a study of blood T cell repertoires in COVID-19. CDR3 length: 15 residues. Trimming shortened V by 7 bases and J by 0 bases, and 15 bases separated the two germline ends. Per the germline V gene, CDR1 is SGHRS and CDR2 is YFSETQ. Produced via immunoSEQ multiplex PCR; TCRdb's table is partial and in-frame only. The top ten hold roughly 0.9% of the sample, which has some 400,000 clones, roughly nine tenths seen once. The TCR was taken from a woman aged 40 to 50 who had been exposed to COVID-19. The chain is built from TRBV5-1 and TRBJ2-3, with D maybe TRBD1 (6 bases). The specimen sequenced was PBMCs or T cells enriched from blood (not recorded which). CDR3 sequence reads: CASEQGHLSTDTQYF. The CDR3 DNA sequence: TGCGCCAGCGAACAGGGACACCTTAGCACAGATACGCAGTATTTT.